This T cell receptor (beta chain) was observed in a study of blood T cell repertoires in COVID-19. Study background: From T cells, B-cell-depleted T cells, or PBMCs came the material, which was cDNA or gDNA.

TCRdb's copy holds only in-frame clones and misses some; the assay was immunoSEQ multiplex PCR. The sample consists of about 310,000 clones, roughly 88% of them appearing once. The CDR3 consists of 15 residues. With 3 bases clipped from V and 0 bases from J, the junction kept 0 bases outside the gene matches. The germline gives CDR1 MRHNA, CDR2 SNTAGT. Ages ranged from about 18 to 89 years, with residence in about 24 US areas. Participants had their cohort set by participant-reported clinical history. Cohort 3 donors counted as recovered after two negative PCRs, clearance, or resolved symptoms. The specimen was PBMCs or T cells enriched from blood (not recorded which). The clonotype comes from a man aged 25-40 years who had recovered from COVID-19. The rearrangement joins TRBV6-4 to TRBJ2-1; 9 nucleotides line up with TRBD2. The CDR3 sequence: CASSDSGSSYNEQFF. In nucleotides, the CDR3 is TGTGCCAGCAGTGATAGCGGGAGCTCCTACAATGAGCAGTTCTTC.